This T cell receptor beta chain was sequenced for a study of blood T cell repertoires in COVID-19. Study overall: From T cells, B-cell-depleted T cells, or PBMCs came the material, which was cDNA or gDNA.

This clone showed up just once. Per the study methods: Using reference gene primer amplification, nucleated cell counts were estimated. The table came from immunoSEQ multiplex PCR; TCRdb's copy has only in-frame clones and leaves some out. That table supplies the V and J calls and clone size; D and trimming were determined from the DNA. Among a few hundred thousand clones listed, 80% to 90% were seen once. The CDR3 extends over 15 amino acids. The germline V gene has CDR1 SGHRS and CDR2 YFSETQ. The V gene end was trimmed by 1 base and the J gene end by 4 bases; junction bases not matched to a gene: 3.

The V call is TRBV5-1, the J call TRBJ2-2, with 8 nucleotides matching TRBD1. The receptor was derived from a woman between 65 and 79 years old with acute or convalescent COVID-19. The material sequenced was peripheral blood. The chain's CDR3 is CASSLPTGGTGELFF. CDR3 bases: TGCGCCAGCAGCTTGCCTACAGGGGGCACCGGGGAGCTGTTTTTT.